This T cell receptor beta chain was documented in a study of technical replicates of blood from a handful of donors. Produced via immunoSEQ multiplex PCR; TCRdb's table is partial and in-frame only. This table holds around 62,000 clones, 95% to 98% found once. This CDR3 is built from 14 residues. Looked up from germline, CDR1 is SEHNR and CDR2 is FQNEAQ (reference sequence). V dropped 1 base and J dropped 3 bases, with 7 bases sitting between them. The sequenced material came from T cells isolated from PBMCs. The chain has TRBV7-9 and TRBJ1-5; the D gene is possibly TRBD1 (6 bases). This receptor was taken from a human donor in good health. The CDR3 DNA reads TGTGCCAGCAGCTTAGGGACAGACAATCAGCCCCAGCATTTT. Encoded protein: CASSLGTDNQPQHF.